These 21 T cell receptor beta chains share one sample of origin, sequenced in a study. One entry per CDR3 protein, called by TCRdb with MiXCR from the reads. The profile covers 6,500 to 7,500 distinct CDR3 sequences, with 30% to 40% appearing a single time and around a fifth taken by the ten largest. The sample comprised blood. These receptors were obtained from a human donor.

This clonotype is judged medium-sized. The gene calls are TRBV29-1 and TRBJ2-3, with D maybe TRBD2 (5 bases). V was cut by 7 bases and J by 2 bases, with 13 bases left in between. This CDR3 has 13 residues. Germline CDR1 reads SQVTM; CDR2 reads ANQGSEA. This chain's CDR3 is CSDNAGDTDTQYF. In DNA form, the CDR3 reads TGCAGCGACAATGCGGGCGACACAGATACGCAGTATTTT.

There are many counts of this clonotype. The CDR3 spells CASSFDQKRTLFGYTF. CDR3 coding DNA: TGTGCCAGCAGCTTCGACCAAAAACGGACCCTCTTCGGCTACACCTTC. The chain links TRBV7-4 to TRBJ1-2; D is uncertain. V lost 3 bases, J lost 8 bases, and 22 bases lay in between. The germline V gene encodes CDR1 SGHVT and CDR2 SQSDAQ. The CDR3 sequence is 16 residues long. Complete variable domain (other parts from reference TRBV7-4 and TRBJ1-2): GAGVSQSPRYKVAKRGRDVALRCDSISGHVTLYWYRQTLGQGSEVLTYSQSDAQRDKSGRPSGRFSAERPERSVSTLKIQRTEQGDSAVYLCASSFDQKRTLFGYTFGSGTRLTVV.

This clonotype occurred many times. V is TRBV7-9 and J is TRBJ2-2; no clear D. Per germline, CDR1 SEHNR and CDR2 FQNEAQ (reference sequence). The CDR3 consists of 14 residues. V lost 4 bases, J lost 3 bases, and 9 bases lay in between. The CDR3, as DNA: TGTGCCAGCAGCTCCAGGATCCACACCGGGGAGCTGTTTTTT. This codes for CASSSRIHTGELFF.

V gene TRBV7-8 combines with J gene TRBJ1-2; tentative D call: TRBD1 (5 bases). The germline gives CDR1 SGHVS, CDR2 FQNEAQ. The V and J ends lost 2 bases and 9 bases respectively, with 13 bases between them. The CDR3 has 13 amino acids. CDR3 sequence (DNA): TGTGCCAGCAGCTTAAATGTAGGGGATCGCTACACCTTC. It yields the protein CASSLNVGDRYTF.

This clonotype qualifies as medium-sized. This chain uses TRBV30 with TRBJ2-3; 8 bases are shared with TRBD2. V shed 3 bases and J 5 bases; nucleotides not matched to a gene: 7. Germline CDR1 and CDR2: GTSNPN and SVGIG (reference sequence). There are 14 residues in the CDR3. The CDR3 sequence is CAWRKAGAGDTQYF. The CDR3, as DNA: TGTGCCTGGAGAAAAGCGGGAGCTGGAGATACGCAGTATTTT.

This clonotype is deemed medium-sized. This chain links TRBV4-2 with TRBJ2-7, with a tentative D call TRBD1 (5 bases). The germline V gene encodes CDR1 LGHNA and CDR2 YNFKEQ. Between the trimmed V and J ends, which lost 1 base and 3 bases, there was a span of 16 bases. The CDR3 contains 16 residues. This CDR3 reads CASSQVGTGPYYEQYF. The DNA for the CDR3 is TGTGCCAGCAGCCAAGTCGGTACAGGACCCTACTACGAGCAGTACTTC.

The chain uses TRBV18 and TRBJ1-1, with 7 bases that match TRBD1. This CDR3 has 16 residues. Trimming cost V 3 bases and J 1 base; bases outside gene matches: 8. Germline V gene lookup returns CDR1 KGHSH and CDR2 LQKENI. CDR3 sequence reads: CASSPSQGRENTEAFF. The DNA of the CDR3 is TGTGCCAGCTCACCCTCACAGGGGAGGGAGAACACTGAAGCTTTCTTT.

By share of the sample, this clonotype is medium-sized. The genes are TRBV5-1 and TRBJ2-7; D remains unclear. The CDR3 runs 13 residues. V was trimmed by 0 bases and J by 3 bases, leaving 7 bases between them. CDR1 is SGHRS, CDR2 YFSETQ, per germline. Here the CDR3 DNA reads TGCGCCAGCAGCTTGGCCAGTCTCTACGAGCAGTACTTC. Its translation is CASSLASLYEQYF.

This clonotype is categorized as medium-sized (0.01 to 0.1%). This chain uses TRBV14 with TRBJ1-1; TRBD1 matches 8 bases. Trimming cost V 0 bases and J 1 base; bases outside gene matches: 4. The CDR3 is 16 amino acids. The germline V gene has CDR1 SGHDN and CDR2 FVKESK. The CDR3 reads CASSQEAGGRNTEAFF. CDR3 nucleotide sequence: TGTGCCAGCAGCCAAGAAGCAGGGGGCAGGAACACTGAAGCTTTCTTT. Based on the CDR3 plus reference TRBV14 and TRBJ1-1, the full variable domain is EAGVTQFPSHSVIEKGQTVTLRCDPISGHDNLYWYRRVMGKEIKFLLHFVKESKQDESGMPNNRFLAERTGGTYSTLKVQPAELEDSGVYFCASSQEAGGRNTEAFFGQGTRLTVV.

This clonotype counts as medium-sized (0.01 to 0.1%). The rearrangement uses TRBV4-2 and TRBJ1-4; TRBD1 matches at 7 bases. Germline assignment: CDR1 LGHNA and CDR2 YNFKEQ. The CDR3 has 15 residues. Losses at the gene ends were 1 base for V and 8 bases for J; bases not matched to a gene: 7. CDR3 residues: CASSQVQGRPEKLFF. The CDR3 bases are TGTGCCAGCAGCCAAGTACAGGGGCGGCCCGAAAAACTGTTTTTT.

Within the sample, this clonotype is medium-sized (0.01 to 0.1%). The rearrangement uses TRBV4-2 and TRBJ1-2; D is uncertain. Trimming took off 5 bases at V and 4 bases at J, with 14 bases between the two ends. CDR1 and CDR2 from the germline V gene are LGHNA and YNFKEQ. CDR3 size: 14 residues. This chain's CDR3 is CASSKTAVGYGYTF. The CDR3, as DNA: TGTGCCAGCAGCAAGACCGCCGTAGGCTATGGCTACACCTTC.

The sample holds one count of this clonotype. This sequence joins TRBV29-1 and TRBJ2-5; D assignment may be TRBD1 or TRBD2 (6 bases each). The germline CDR1 and CDR2 sequences are SQVTM and ANQGSEA. The V gene lost 2 bases and the J gene lost 3 bases, with 10 bases spanning the gap. There are 13 residues in the CDR3. The chain's CDR3 is CSVEWRGKETQYF. DNA for the CDR3: TGCAGCGTTGAATGGAGGGGGAAAGAGACCCAGTACTTC.

This clonotype is termed medium-sized. The chain joins TRBV29-1 to TRBJ2-7; D is perhaps TRBD2 (6 bases). V dropped 2 bases and J dropped 5 bases, with 22 bases sitting between them. The CDR3 is 16 amino acids. Germline V lookup: CDR1 SQVTM, CDR2 ANQGSEA. This CDR3 is CSVEYGQDGGGDEQYF. The CDR3 region has the DNA TGCAGCGTTGAATATGGCCAGGATGGCGGCGGGGACGAGCAGTACTTC.

This clonotype is classed as medium-sized. The rearrangement links TRBV29-1 to TRBJ2-1, with a possible D match to TRBD1 (6 bases). The CDR3 runs to 13 residues. The germline V gene encodes CDR1 SQVTM and CDR2 ANQGSEA. V was cut by 7 bases and J by 2 bases, with 12 bases left in between. CDR3 in DNA: TGCAGCGAGGGGACAATCACCTACAATGAGCAGTTCTTC. Its protein product is CSEGTITYNEQFF.

This clonotype was detected ten times or more. The V call is TRBV28, the J call TRBJ1-5; no firm D call. Germline V gene sequence: CDR1 MDHEN, CDR2 SYDVKM. V lost 10 bases to trimming and J lost 3 bases, with 16 bases between them. The CDR3 totals 14 residues. CDR3 residues: CATGSNNPNQPQHF. In DNA, the CDR3 is TGTGCCACCGGCAGCAATAATCCCAATCAGCCCCAGCATTTT.

This clonotype showed up just a few times. The chain links TRBV5-1 to TRBJ2-1, with 9 bases matching TRBD2. The CDR3 runs to 16 residues. V shed 5 bases, J shed 2 bases, and the junction held 8 bases outside the gene matches. CDR1 and CDR2 (germline): SGHRS, YFSETQ. In DNA, the CDR3 is TGCGCCAGCAGATCAGGTGGACTAGCGACCTACAATGAGCAGTTCTTC. Translated: CASRSGGLATYNEQFF. The full variable domain, its missing parts supplied by reference TRBV5-1 and TRBJ2-1, is KAGVTQTPRYLIKTRGQQVTLSCSPISGHRSVSWYQQTPGQGLQFLFEYFSETQRNKGNFPGRFSGRQFSNSRSEMNVSTLELGDSALYLCASRSGGLATYNEQFFGPGTRLTVL.

The chain combines TRBV4-2 with TRBJ2-7; D is perhaps TRBD1 or TRBD2 (5 bases each). The CDR3 totals 14 residues. Germline assignment: CDR1 LGHNA and CDR2 YNFKEQ. V gave up 8 bases and J gave up 5 bases, with 19 bases separating them. This chain's CDR3 is CASGQGLVRDEQYF. As DNA, the CDR3 is TGTGCCAGCGGGCAGGGTTTAGTGAGGGACGAGCAGTACTTC.

About this clonotype: A read error may explain this, as a much larger clone is one base away. The chain has TRBV4-2 and TRBJ2-7; TRBD1 or TRBD2 may be the D gene (5 bases each). CDR1 and CDR2 from the germline V gene are LGHNA and YNFKEQ. The V end lost 0 bases, the J end lost 7 bases, and 16 bases lay between the germline ends. The CDR3 covers 15 residues. CDR3: CASSQEGPSTNEQYF. The CDR3 region has the DNA TGTGCCAGCAGCCAAGAGGGACCCTCTACAAATGAGCAGTACTTC.

This clonotype qualifies as medium-sized. The V gene is TRBV20-1, the J gene TRBJ2-2, with 7 bases matching TRBD1. The CDR3 sequence is 15 residues long. CDR1 DFQATT and CDR2 SNEGSKA come from the germline V gene (reference sequence). Trimming took 2 bases from V and 9 from J; bases not matched to a gene: 12. The CDR3 sequence is CSARPATGISRELFF. In DNA, the CDR3 is TGCAGTGCTAGACCCGCGACAGGGATAAGCAGGGAGCTGTTTTTT.

This clonotype has ten or more counts. The gene calls are TRBV10-3 and TRBJ2-3, with 8 bases aligning to TRBD1. The V segment lost 4 bases and the J segment 2 bases; nucleotides outside the gene matches: 8. Germline assignment: CDR1 ENHRY and CDR2 SYGVKD. The CDR3 length is 16 residues. CDR3 residues: CAISGGRGRDTDTQYF. CDR3 nucleotides: TGTGCCATCAGTGGGGGCAGGGGGCGAGACACAGATACGCAGTATTTT.

By share of the sample, this clonotype is medium-sized. This chain connects TRBV29-1 to TRBJ1-2; a weak D match, TRBD1 (6 bases). Between the trimmed V and J ends, which lost 6 bases and 4 bases, there was a span of 15 bases. Germline lookup yields CDR1 SQVTM and CDR2 ANQGSEA. CDR3 length equals 13 residues. In nucleotides, the CDR3 is TGCAGCGTGACCGGGACACCCCTCTATGGCTACACCTTC. This gives the protein CSVTGTPLYGYTF.